A selection of T cell receptor beta chains follows, all from one sample in a study of T cells in localized non-small cell lung cancer. Using immunoSEQ multiplex PCR, the repertoire was profiled, and TCRdb retains in-frame clones only, with some absent. The sample contains roughly 90,000 clones, roughly 91% of which appear only once. The input for sequencing was PBMCs, taken before any cancer treatment. The receptors stem from a woman aged 40-70 years with stage II squamous cell lung carcinoma. Each CDR3 is given with its conserved first and last residue. The D gene is left open where the match is weak. Clone sizes are given selectively: once, few, many, or a class where the clone is expanded.

NA | TRBD1 | TRBJ1-6 | TRBV30 | CAWSVDRVNSPLHF | TGTGCCTGGAGTGTGGACAGGGTAAATTCACCCCTCCACTTT
NA | TRBD1 | TRBJ2-7 | TRBV28 | CASSSGQGGYEQYF | TGTGCCAGCAGTTCCGGACAGGGGGGCTACGAGCAGTACTTC
NA | TRBD1 | TRBJ1-1 | TRBV10-2 | CASRDRGYTEAFF | TGCGCCAGCAGGGACAGGGGATACACTGAAGCTTTCTTT
few | NA | TRBJ1-5 | TRBV19 | CASSMEGGSNQPQHF | TGTGCCAGTAGTATGGAGGGGGGGAGCAATCAGCCCCAGCATTTT
NA | TRBD1 | TRBJ1-2 | TRBV15 | CATSRDTGRGHGYTF | TGTGCCACCAGCAGAGATACAGGCAGGGGGCATGGCTACACCTTC
NA | NA | TRBJ1-1 | TRBV5-1 | CASSLGPKDEAFF | TGCGCCAGCAGCTTGGGGCCGAAAGATGAAGCTTTCTTT
NA | NA | TRBJ1-2 | TRBV29-1 | CSVEGLTHRGYGYTF | TGCAGCGTTGAAGGTCTGACCCATCGGGGCTATGGCTACACCTTC
once | NA | TRBJ2-2 | TRBV2 | CASSGPGLSANTGELFF | TGTGCCAGCAGTGGACCTGGACTTTCCGCGAACACCGGGGAGCTGTTTTTT
NA | NA | TRBJ2-6 | TRBV28 | CASSFGGTGANVLTF | TGTGCCAGCAGTTTCGGAGGAACTGGGGCCAACGTCCTGACTTTC
NA | TRBD1 | TRBJ1-2 | TRBV27 | CASIGPTGGGGPYGYTF | TGTGCCAGCATAGGACCGACAGGGGGAGGGGGACCTTATGGCTACACCTTC
once | NA | TRBJ1-2 | TRBV6-5 | CASRGRGNYGYTF | TGTGCCAGCAGGGGACGCGGAAACTATGGCTACACCTTC
NA | NA | TRBJ1-2 | TRBV29-1 | CSVLGRGLSYGYTF | TGCAGCGTTCTCGGACGGGGCCTAAGCTATGGCTACACCTTC
NA | NA | TRBJ2-3 | TRBV5-1 | CASSLGVQFTDTQYF | TGCGCCAGCAGCTTGGGGGTTCAATTCACAGATACGCAGTATTTT
NA | TRBD1 | TRBJ2-7 | TRBV7-9 | CASSLDRSSYEQYF | TGTGCCAGCAGCTTGGACAGGTCCTCCTACGAGCAGTACTTC
NA | TRBD1 | TRBJ1-1 | TRBV6-6 | CASSTQGTAEAFF | TGTGCCAGCAGTACACAGGGGACGGCTGAAGCTTTCTTT
NA | NA | TRBJ1-2 | TRBV15 | CATSSLDRNYGYTF | TGTGCCACCAGCTCCTTGGATAGGAATTATGGCTACACCTTC
once | NA | TRBJ1-2 | TRBV29-1 | CSAPLVGSEGYTF | TGCAGCGCCCCATTGGTAGGCTCGGAAGGCTACACCTTC
NA | TRBD1 | TRBJ2-6 | TRBV5-1 | CASSSGGSGANVLTF | TGCGCCAGCAGTTCAGGGGGTTCTGGGGCCAACGTCCTGACTTTC